This TCR beta chain came from a study of PD-L1 blockade in urothelial cancer. Study at large: The year 2014 saw patients start atezolizumab, 1,200 mg intravenously every 3 weeks. Findings and caveats of the study: A pretreatment blood TCR clonality that fell below the median predicted better progression-free and overall survival. Tumor-associated clones in blood expanded more at 3 weeks in durable-benefit patients.

Disease in patients was locally advanced or metastatic urothelial carcinoma. On this clone: Its specificity is not known.

The assay was immunoSEQ multiplex PCR, and TCRdb's table has in-frame clones only and misses some. The table records 35,000 to 50,000 clones, around 84% of them present only once. The source was PBMCs, collected around atezolizumab (anti-PD-L1) treatment. This clonotype was sampled from a man between 65 and 85 years old with urothelial cancer.

Written as DNA, the CDR3 is TGTGCCAGCAAGGTTGGGCCGACAGATACGCAGTATTTT. The encoded protein is CASKVGPTDTQYF. V and J are TRBV6-6 and TRBJ2-3, with D unclear. V lost 7 bases, J lost 3 bases, and 11 bases lay in between. The germline gives CDR1 MNHNY, CDR2 SVGAGI (reference sequence). This CDR3 comprises 13 residues.